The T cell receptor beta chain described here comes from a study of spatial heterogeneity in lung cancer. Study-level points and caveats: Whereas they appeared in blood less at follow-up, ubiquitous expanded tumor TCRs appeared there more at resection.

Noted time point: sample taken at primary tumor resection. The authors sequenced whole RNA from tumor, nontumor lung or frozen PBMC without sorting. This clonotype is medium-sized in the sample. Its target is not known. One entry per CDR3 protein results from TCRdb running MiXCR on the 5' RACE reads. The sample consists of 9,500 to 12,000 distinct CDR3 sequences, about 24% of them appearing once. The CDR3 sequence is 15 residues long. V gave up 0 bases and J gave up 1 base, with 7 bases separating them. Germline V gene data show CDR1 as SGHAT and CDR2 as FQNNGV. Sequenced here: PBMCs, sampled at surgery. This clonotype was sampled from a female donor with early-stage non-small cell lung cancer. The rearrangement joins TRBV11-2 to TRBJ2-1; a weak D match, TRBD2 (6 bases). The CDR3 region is CASSLDSGSYNEQFF. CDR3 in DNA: TGTGCCAGCAGCTTAGATAGCGGTTCCTACAATGAGCAGTTCTTC.